These 25 T cell receptor beta chains share one sample of origin, sequenced in a study of T cells in Graves' hyperthyroidism and ophthalmopathy. TCR beta CDR3 sequences were amplified from RNA transcripts. The study used the HTBI primer set for a first-round RT-PCR of the TCR CDR3. MiXCR, applied by TCRdb to the multiplex PCR reads, yields one record per CDR3 protein. The repertoire holds 500,000 to 700,000 distinct CDR3 sequences, with roughly 17% as singletons. Sequenced sample: blood. These receptors were obtained from a young woman with Graves' hyperthyroidism.

The chain combines TRBV19 with TRBJ2-2; D might be TRBD2 (5 bases). Looked up from germline, CDR1 is LNHDA and CDR2 is SQIVND (reference sequence). V dropped 5 bases and J dropped 4 bases, with 14 bases sitting between them. There are 15 residues in the CDR3. CDR3 bases: TGTGCCAGTAGTTCGGTGGCGGGTGGCACCGGGGAGCTGTTTTTT. Amino acid sequence: CASSSVAGGTGELFF.

This clonotype has at least ten counts. This sequence joins TRBV11-2 and TRBJ1-1; D unclear. Germline lookup yields CDR1 SGHAT and CDR2 FQNNGV. The CDR3 length is 13 residues. V lost 5 bases and J 7 bases, leaving 14 bases between the germline ends. DNA of the CDR3: TGTGCCAGCAGCCTACAGAGGTGGGGTGAAGCTTTCTTT. Protein product: CASSLQRWGEAFF.

This clonotype has a count of ten or more. The V and J genes are TRBV7-9 and TRBJ2-3; D is uncertain. Germline CDR1 and CDR2: SEHNR and FQNEAQ (reference sequence). This CDR3 region has 12 residues. The V end lost 6 bases, the J end lost 6 bases, and 10 bases lay between the germline ends. CDR3 coding DNA: TGTGCCAGCAGTCCTACTCGGGATACGCAGTATTTT. Translating it yields CASSPTRDTQYF. Looking up the rest from reference TRBV7-9 and TRBJ2-3 gives the full variable domain: DTGVSQNPRHKITKRGQNVTFRCDPISEHNRLYWYRQTLGQGPEFLTYFQNEAQLEKSRLLSDRFSAERPKGSFSTLEIQRTEQGDSAMYLCASSPTRDTQYFGPGTRLTVL.

This clonotype was picked up a small number of times. The chain links TRBV9 to TRBJ1-1; D is uncertain. V lost 3 bases, J lost 2 bases, and 14 bases lay in between. Germline V lookup: CDR1 SGDLS, CDR2 YYNGEE. The CDR3 runs 15 residues. CDR3 region: CASSALVGRNTEAFF. The CDR3 nucleotides are TGTGCCAGCAGCGCCCTAGTCGGCCGTAACACTGAAGCTTTCTTT. The full variable domain, with the rest looked up from reference TRBV9 and TRBJ1-1, is DSGVTQTPKHLITATGQRVTLRCSPRSGDLSVYWYQQSLDQGLQFLIQYYNGEERAKGNILERFSAQQFPDLHSELNLSSLELGDSALYFCASSALVGRNTEAFFGQGTRLTVV.

This clonotype was seen at least ten times. The chain carries TRBV6-1 and TRBJ2-7, with 9 bases lining up with TRBD2. CDR1 is MNHNS and CDR2 is SASEGT in the germline V gene. With V trimmed by 6 bases and J by 0 bases, 6 bases remained unmatched. The CDR3 extends over 15 amino acids. The CDR3 bases are TGTGCCAGCAGCGCGGGGGGGCTGAGCTCCTACGAGCAGTACTTC. This codes for CASSAGGLSSYEQYF.

This clonotype turned up a few times. The chain joins TRBV20-1 to TRBJ1-3, with D uncertain. Looked up from germline, CDR1 is DFQATT and CDR2 is SNEGSKA (reference sequence). V lost 3 bases and J 3 bases, leaving 9 bases between the germline ends. The CDR3 has 13 residues. The CDR3, as DNA: TGCAGTGCTAGCTTGGGATTTGGAAACACCATATATTTT. Its protein is CSASLGFGNTIYF.

The V and J genes are TRBV10-3 and TRBJ2-6, with D tentatively TRBD1 (5 bases). Germline loops: CDR1 ENHRY, CDR2 SYGVKD. The V end was cut by 3 bases, the J end by 0 bases, with 15 bases between. The CDR3 has 18 amino acids. The CDR3 nucleotides are TGTGCCATCAGTGAATTAGTTCAGGGAACCTCTGGGGCCAACGTCCTGACTTTC. Protein product: CAISELVQGTSGANVLTF.

This clonotype was recorded many times. The chain carries TRBV11-3 and TRBJ2-1; TRBD2 matches 10 bases. This CDR3 has 15 residues. The ends lost 5 bases at V and 6 bases at J; junction bases unmatched: 7. Germline lookup yields CDR1 SGHNT and CDR2 YENEEA. Here the CDR3 reads CASSAGLAASNEQFF. In DNA, the CDR3 is TGTGCCAGCAGCGCCGGACTAGCGGCGTCCAATGAGCAGTTCTTC.

This clonotype came up many times. This chain links TRBV7-2 with TRBJ1-2; D is ambiguous. Trimming stripped 0 bases from V and 3 bases from J, with 8 bases between. The CDR3 is 14 amino acids. The germline V gene encodes CDR1 SGHTA and CDR2 FQGNSA. The CDR3 region has the DNA TGTGCCAGCAGCTTAGCCCGGGGAGACTATGGCTACACCTTC. This sequence encodes CASSLARGDYGYTF.

This clonotype occurred many times. The chain joins TRBV11-3 to TRBJ2-2; D not certain. Germline CDR1 is SGHNT and CDR2 is YENEEA. Trimming cost V 1 base and J 4 bases, with 4 bases left between them. The CDR3 consists of 13 residues. CDR3 loop: CASSLVFTGELFF. In nucleotides, the CDR3 is TGTGCCAGCAGCTTAGTATTCACCGGGGAGCTGTTTTTT.

This clonotype showed up many times. The genes are TRBV5-6 and TRBJ2-7, with D unclear. In germline, CDR1 is SGHDT, CDR2 YYEEEE. CDR3 length equals 15 residues. Trimming shortened V by 1 base and J by 2 bases, and 13 bases separated the two germline ends. The CDR3: CASSLFGRPTYEQYF. Here the CDR3 DNA reads TGTGCCAGCAGCTTGTTCGGCAGGCCAACCTACGAGCAGTACTTC.

The chain links TRBV11-2 to TRBJ2-5; D ambiguous. Germline-derived CDR1 and CDR2 are SGHAT and FQNNGV. Trimming pared 5 bases from V and 4 bases from J, leaving 26 bases between. The CDR3 is 18 amino acids. The CDR3 sequence is CASSASRLRPDPGETQYF. CDR3 bases: TGTGCCAGCAGCGCCTCGCGTCTTCGCCCGGACCCAGGAGAGACCCAGTACTTC.

The chain recombines TRBV7-7 with TRBJ1-1; possible D gene TRBD1, 6 bases. The germline gives CDR1 SSHAT, CDR2 FNYEAQ (reference sequence). This CDR3 is 15 amino acids long. The V end was cut by 1 base, the J end by 8 bases, with 17 bases between. Here the CDR3 DNA reads TGTGCCAGCAGCTTAGTAGAAGCAGGGGAGACCGAAGCTTTCTTT. Translating gives CASSLVEAGETEAFF. Using reference TRBV7-7 and TRBJ1-1 for the parts outside the CDR3, the full variable domain is GAGVSQSPRYKVTKRGQDVTLRCDPISSHATLYWYQQALGQGPEFLTYFNYEAQPDKSGLPSDRFSAERPEGSISTLTIQRTEQRDSAMYRCASSLVEAGETEAFFGQGTRLTVV.

This clonotype was picked up many times. V gene TRBV6-1 combines with J gene TRBJ2-1; D is perhaps TRBD1 or TRBD2 (6 bases each). V shed 5 bases and J shed 6 bases, with 17 bases lying between them. The CDR3 is 15 residues long. The germline gives CDR1 MNHNS, CDR2 SASEGT. CDR3 loop: CASSQQGGLGNEQFF. The CDR3, as DNA: TGTGCCAGCAGTCAGCAAGGGGGGTTAGGCAATGAGCAGTTCTTC.

The chain uses TRBV6-2 or TRBV6-3 and TRBJ1-5; D is undetermined. V was cut by 4 bases and J by 4 bases, with 17 bases left in between. This CDR3 is 16 amino acids long. The V gene's germline CDR1 is MNHEY and CDR2 SVGEGT. CDR3 region: CASSSLRGGGNQPQHF. The DNA for the CDR3 is TGTGCCAGCAGTTCCCTTCGGGGAGGAGGAAATCAGCCCCAGCATTTT.

This clonotype was detected many times. The V call is TRBV2, the J call TRBJ1-1, with D unclear. V lost 3 bases and J 1 base, leaving 12 bases between the germline ends. This CDR3 spans 15 amino acids. Germline V gives CDR1 SNHLY, CDR2 FYNNEI. The CDR3 DNA is TGTGCCAGCAGTGATAGAGAAAGCCCGAACACTGAAGCTTTCTTT. Protein: CASSDRESPNTEAFF.

This clonotype was counted only a few times. The CDR3 bases are TGCAGCGTTGAAAGGGGCCTGAGCTCCTACAATGAGCAGTTCTTC. This sequence encodes CSVERGLSSYNEQFF. This chain uses TRBV29-1 with TRBJ2-1, with a weak D call TRBD1 (5 bases). Germline CDR1 reads SQVTM; CDR2 reads ANQGSEA. V lost 2 bases, J lost 0 bases, and 11 bases lay in between. This CDR3 has 15 amino acids.

Ten or more counts support this clonotype. The rearrangement links TRBV2 to TRBJ1-2, with a tentative D call TRBD1 (5 bases). Germline V CDR1 and CDR2: SNHLY, FYNNEI. The CDR3 covers 12 residues. V was trimmed by 10 bases and J by 4 bases, leaving 13 bases between them. CDR3 nucleotide sequence: TGTGCCACTGGGCAGGGAGCCTATGGCTACACCTTC. It specifies CATGQGAYGYTF.

The chain recombines TRBV4-3 with TRBJ2-7, with 7 bases matching TRBD1. CDR3 length: 16 residues. Germline lookup yields CDR1 LGHNA and CDR2 YSLEER. V shed 0 bases and J 6 bases; nucleotides not matched to a gene: 11. CDR3 sequence reads: CASSQDLAGGLGEQYF. The CDR3 DNA reads as TGCGCCAGCAGCCAAGATTTGGCAGGGGGATTAGGCGAGCAGTACTTC.

The chain links TRBV19 to TRBJ2-7, with 12 bases fitting TRBD2. The CDR3 totals 15 residues. The J segment lost 0 bases and the V segment lost 4 bases, leaving 1 base of the junction unmatched. CDR1 and CDR2 from the germline V gene are LNHDA and SQIVND (reference sequence). CDR3 amino acids: CASSRTSGVSYEQYF. CDR3 DNA: TGTGCCAGTAGTAGGACTAGCGGGGTCTCCTACGAGCAGTACTTC.

This clonotype was observed a handful of times. The chain combines TRBV19 with TRBJ1-4; 8 bases match TRBD1. The CDR3 totals 15 residues. Germline V gene data show CDR1 as LNHDA and CDR2 as SQIVND (reference sequence). J lost 6 bases, V lost 8 bases, and 11 bases had no gene match. CDR3 nucleotide sequence: TGTGCCAGTGATGCAGGGGGCGATCCCTATGAAAAACTGTTTTTT. This gives the protein CASDAGGDPYEKLFF.

This clonotype was detected a few times. V gene TRBV7-9 combines with J gene TRBJ1-4, with a possible D match to TRBD1 (6 bases). The CDR3 sequence is 18 residues long. The ends were cut back, 5 bases at V and 5 bases at J, with 24 bases in the middle. The germline V gene has CDR1 SEHNR and CDR2 FQNEAQ (reference sequence). CDR3 sequence: CASSLTLTIRGSNEKLFF. The CDR3 DNA reads as TGTGCCAGCAGCCTAACTTTAACGATCAGGGGATCAAATGAAAAACTGTTTTTT.

This clonotype was seen at least ten times. The V call is TRBV2, the J call TRBJ2-7; D perhaps matches TRBD1 (5 bases). This CDR3 contains 13 residues. CDR1 SNHLY and CDR2 FYNNEI come from the germline V gene. V shed 4 bases and J shed 2 bases, with 9 bases lying between them. CDR3 nucleotides: TGTGCCAGCAGTGCCGTCAGGGCCTACGAGCAGTACTTC. It yields the protein CASSAVRAYEQYF.

This clonotype was seen more than once but under ten times. The rearrangement joins TRBV6-5 to TRBJ1-4; D remains unclear. The CDR3 contains 15 residues. V lost 0 bases and J lost 4, with 9 bases in between. Germline V gene data show CDR1 as MNHEY and CDR2 as SVGAGI. CDR3 sequence reads: CASSYSGIRNEKLFF. The CDR3 DNA is TGTGCCAGCAGTTACTCGGGGATCCGTAATGAAAAACTGTTTTTT.

In this sample, this clonotype turned up a few times. The chain combines TRBV18 with TRBJ2-7; TRBD1 agrees at 9 bases. Losses at the gene ends were 6 bases for V and 3 bases for J; bases not matched to a gene: 12. The CDR3 is made up of 16 amino acids. Germline V gene lookup returns CDR1 KGHSH and CDR2 LQKENI. CDR3 sequence: CASSQQWGQGLYEQYF. For the CDR3, the DNA is TGTGCCAGCTCGCAACAATGGGGACAGGGACTCTACGAGCAGTACTTC.